Here is one TCR beta chain with its context. This record comes from a study of blood T cell repertoires in COVID-19. Study details: The United States, Italy and Spain were the sources of the acute and convalescent COVID-19 samples. The analysed material was cDNA or gDNA that came from T cells, B-cell-depleted T cells, or PBMCs.

The germline gives CDR1 SGHNT, CDR2 YENEEA. The ends were cut back, 5 bases at V and 5 bases at J, with 10 bases in the middle. The CDR3 extends over 13 amino acids. Residents of 24 US areas, aged about 18 to 89 years, made up the participants. Original methodology: Reference gene primer amplification in the assay estimated nucleated cell counts. The method was immunoSEQ multiplex PCR; TCRdb's version includes in-frame clones alone and lacks a portion of them. V, J and clone size are taken as reported in that table, and D and trimming were inferred from the DNA itself. This repertoire shows around 140,000 clones, about 81% found once; its top ten account for about 2.6%.

V and J are TRBV11-3 and TRBJ2-1; D perhaps matches TRBD1 (5 bases). The receptor's source is a man aged 40-49 years with acute COVID-19. Specimen: PBMCs or T cells enriched from blood (not recorded which). The CDR3 DNA is TGTGCCAGCAGCCTAAGACAGCACAATGAGCAGTTCTTC. Amino acid sequence: CASSLRQHNEQFF.